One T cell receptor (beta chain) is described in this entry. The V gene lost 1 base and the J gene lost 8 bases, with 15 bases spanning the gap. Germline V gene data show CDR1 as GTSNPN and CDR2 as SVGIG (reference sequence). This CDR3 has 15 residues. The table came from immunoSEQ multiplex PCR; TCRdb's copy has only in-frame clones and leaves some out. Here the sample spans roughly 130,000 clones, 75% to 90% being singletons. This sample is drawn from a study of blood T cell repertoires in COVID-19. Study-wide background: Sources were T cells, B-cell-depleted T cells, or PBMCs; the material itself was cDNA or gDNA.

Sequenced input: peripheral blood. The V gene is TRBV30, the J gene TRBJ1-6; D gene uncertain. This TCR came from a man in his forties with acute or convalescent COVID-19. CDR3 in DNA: TGTGCCTGGAGTGCTAGACGCCTCAAGGATTCACCCCTCCACTTT. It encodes CAWSARRLKDSPLHF.